This T cell receptor (beta chain) comes out of a study of blood T cell repertoires in COVID-19. Study information: From the United States, Italy and Spain came samples of acute and convalescent COVID-19.

Using immunoSEQ multiplex PCR, the repertoire was profiled, and TCRdb retains in-frame clones only, with some absent. This sample carries 250,000 or so clones, around nine tenths of them seen once, and the ten largest clones take approximately 5.1%. Germline V lookup: CDR1 KGHSH, CDR2 LQKENI. This CDR3 comprises 15 residues. V trimming: 3 bases; J trimming: 1 base; junction bases outside the gene matches: 4. This sequence joins TRBV18 and TRBJ1-1; TRBD1 matches 8 bases. The receptor's source is a woman in her sixties or seventies with COVID-19, enrolled during active disease. The sequenced material came from peripheral blood. The CDR3 DNA follows: TGTGCCAGCTCACCCGGACAGGGCGGGAACACTGAAGCTTTCTTT. Protein sequence: CASSPGQGGNTEAFF.